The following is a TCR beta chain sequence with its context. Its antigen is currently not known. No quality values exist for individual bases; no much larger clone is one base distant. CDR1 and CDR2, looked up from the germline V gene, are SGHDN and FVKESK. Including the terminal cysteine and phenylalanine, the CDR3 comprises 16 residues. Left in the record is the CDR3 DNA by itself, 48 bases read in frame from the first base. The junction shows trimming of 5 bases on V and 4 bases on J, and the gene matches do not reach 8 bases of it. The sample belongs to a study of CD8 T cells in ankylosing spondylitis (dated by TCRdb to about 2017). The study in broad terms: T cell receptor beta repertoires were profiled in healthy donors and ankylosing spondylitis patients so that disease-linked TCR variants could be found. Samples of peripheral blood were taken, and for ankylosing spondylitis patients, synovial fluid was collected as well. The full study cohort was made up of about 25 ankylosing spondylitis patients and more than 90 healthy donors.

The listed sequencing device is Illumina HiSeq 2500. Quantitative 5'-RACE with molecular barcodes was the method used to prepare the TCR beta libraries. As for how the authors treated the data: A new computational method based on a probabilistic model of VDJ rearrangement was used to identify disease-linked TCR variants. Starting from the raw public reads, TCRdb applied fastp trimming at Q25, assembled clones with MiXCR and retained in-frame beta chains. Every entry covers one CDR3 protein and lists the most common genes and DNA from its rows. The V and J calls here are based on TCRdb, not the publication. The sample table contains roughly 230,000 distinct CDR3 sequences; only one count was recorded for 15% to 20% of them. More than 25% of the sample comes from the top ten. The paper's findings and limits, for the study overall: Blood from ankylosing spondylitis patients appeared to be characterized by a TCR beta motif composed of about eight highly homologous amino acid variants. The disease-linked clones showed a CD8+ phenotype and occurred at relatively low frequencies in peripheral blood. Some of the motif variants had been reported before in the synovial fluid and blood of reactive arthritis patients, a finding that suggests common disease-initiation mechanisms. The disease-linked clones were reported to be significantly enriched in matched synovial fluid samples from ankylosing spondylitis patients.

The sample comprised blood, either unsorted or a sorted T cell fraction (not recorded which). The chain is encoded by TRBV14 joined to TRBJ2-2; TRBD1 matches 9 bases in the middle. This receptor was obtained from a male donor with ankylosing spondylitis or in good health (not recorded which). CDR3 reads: CASSSGTGPGTGELFF. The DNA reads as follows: TGTGCCAGCAGCTCCGGGACAGGGCCGGGCACCGGGGAGCTGTTTTTT.